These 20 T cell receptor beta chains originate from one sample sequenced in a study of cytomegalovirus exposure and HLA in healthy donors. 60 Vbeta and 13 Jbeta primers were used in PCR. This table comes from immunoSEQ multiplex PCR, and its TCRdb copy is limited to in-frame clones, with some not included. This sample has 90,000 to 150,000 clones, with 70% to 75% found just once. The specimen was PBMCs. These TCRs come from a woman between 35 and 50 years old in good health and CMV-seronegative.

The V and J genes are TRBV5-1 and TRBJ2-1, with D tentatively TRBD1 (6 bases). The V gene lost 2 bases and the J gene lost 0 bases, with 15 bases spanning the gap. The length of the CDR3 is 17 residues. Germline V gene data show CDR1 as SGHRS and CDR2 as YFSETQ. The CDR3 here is CASSFRTVNPSYNEQFF. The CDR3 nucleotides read TGCGCCAGCAGCTTTCGGACAGTGAACCCCTCCTACAATGAGCAGTTCTTC.

The CDR3 here is CASRETGGGYEQYF. As DNA, the CDR3 is TGTGCCAGCAGGGAGACGGGGGGGGGCTACGAGCAGTACTTC. The chain combines TRBV14 with TRBJ2-7, with 8 bases aligning to TRBD2. The CDR3 spans 14 residues. Germline V gives CDR1 SGHDN, CDR2 FVKESK. Losses at the gene ends were 6 bases for V and 3 bases for J; bases not matched to a gene: 7. Using reference TRBV14 and TRBJ2-7 for the parts outside the CDR3, the full variable domain is EAGVTQFPSHSVIEKGQTVTLRCDPISGHDNLYWYRRVMGKEIKFLLHFVKESKQDESGMPNNRFLAERTGGTYSTLKVQPAELEDSGVYFCASRETGGGYEQYFGPGTRLTVT.

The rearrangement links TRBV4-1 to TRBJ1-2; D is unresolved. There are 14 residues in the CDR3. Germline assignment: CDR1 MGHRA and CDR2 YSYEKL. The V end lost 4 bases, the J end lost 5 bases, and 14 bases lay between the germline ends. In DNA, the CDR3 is TGCGCCAGCAGCCGGCCTGGCTTTCGATATGGCTACACCTTC. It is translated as CASSRPGFRYGYTF.

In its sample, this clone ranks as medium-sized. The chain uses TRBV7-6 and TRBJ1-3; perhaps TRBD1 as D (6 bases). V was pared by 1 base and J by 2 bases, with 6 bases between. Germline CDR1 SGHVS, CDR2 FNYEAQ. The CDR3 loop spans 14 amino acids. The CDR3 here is CASSLDRAGNTIYF. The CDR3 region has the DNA TGTGCCAGCAGCTTAGACAGGGCTGGAAACACCATATATTTT.

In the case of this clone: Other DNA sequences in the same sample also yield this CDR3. CDR3 sequence: CASSPWGRSNYGYTF. The CDR3 bases are TGTGCCAGCAGTCCGTGGGGCCGTTCTAACTATGGCTACACCTTC. The chain couples TRBV19 to TRBJ1-2; the D gene is possibly TRBD1 (5 bases). The germline CDR1 and CDR2 sequences are LNHDA and SQIVND (reference sequence). V lost 9 bases and J lost 0, with 17 bases in between. The CDR3 has 15 amino acids.

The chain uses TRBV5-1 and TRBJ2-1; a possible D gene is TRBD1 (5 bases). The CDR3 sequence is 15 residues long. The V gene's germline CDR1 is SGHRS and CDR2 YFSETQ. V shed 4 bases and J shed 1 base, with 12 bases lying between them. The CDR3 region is CASSPEAGSYNEQFF. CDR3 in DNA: TGCGCCAGCAGCCCCGAGGCAGGGTCCTACAATGAGCAGTTCTTC.

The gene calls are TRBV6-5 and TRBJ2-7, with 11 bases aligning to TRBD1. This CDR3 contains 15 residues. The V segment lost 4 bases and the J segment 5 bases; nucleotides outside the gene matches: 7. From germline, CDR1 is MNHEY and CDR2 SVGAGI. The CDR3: CASSSPGQGVDEQYF. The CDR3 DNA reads TGTGCCAGCAGTTCGCCGGGACAGGGGGTGGACGAGCAGTACTTC.

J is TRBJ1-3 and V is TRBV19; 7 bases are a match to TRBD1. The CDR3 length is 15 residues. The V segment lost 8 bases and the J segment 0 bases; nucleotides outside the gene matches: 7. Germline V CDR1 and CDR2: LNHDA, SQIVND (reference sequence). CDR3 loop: CASQTTGRSGNTIYF. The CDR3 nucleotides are TGTGCCAGTCAGACGACAGGGCGCTCTGGAAACACCATATATTTT.

The CDR3 spells CASHGGGTSQPQHF. The CDR3 bases are TGTGCCAGCCACGGGGGGGGAACTAGTCAGCCCCAGCATTTT. This chain uses TRBV6-6 with TRBJ1-5; the D gene is possibly TRBD1 (5 bases). V was cut by 8 bases and J by 6 bases, with 17 bases left in between. CDR1 and CDR2 from the germline V gene are MNHNY and SVGAGI (reference sequence). There are 14 residues in the CDR3.

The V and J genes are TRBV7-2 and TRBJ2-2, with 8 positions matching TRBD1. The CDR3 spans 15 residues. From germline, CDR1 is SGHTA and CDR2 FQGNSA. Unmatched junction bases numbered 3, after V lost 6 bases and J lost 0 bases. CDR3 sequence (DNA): TGTGCCAGCAGGACAGGGGCCGCGAACACCGGGGAGCTGTTTTTT. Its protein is CASRTGAANTGELFF.

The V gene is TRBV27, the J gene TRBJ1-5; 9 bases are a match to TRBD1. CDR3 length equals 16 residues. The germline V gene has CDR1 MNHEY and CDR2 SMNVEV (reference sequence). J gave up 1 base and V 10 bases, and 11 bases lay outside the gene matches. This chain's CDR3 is CATASRQGGSNQPQHF. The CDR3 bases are TGTGCCACCGCCTCACGACAGGGGGGAAGCAATCAGCCCCAGCATTTT.

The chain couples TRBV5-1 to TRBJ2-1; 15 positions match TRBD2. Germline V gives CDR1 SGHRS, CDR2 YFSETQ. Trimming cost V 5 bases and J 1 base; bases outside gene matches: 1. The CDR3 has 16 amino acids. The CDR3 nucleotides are TGCGCCAGCAGAGGGACTAGCGGGAGGTCCTACAATGAGCAGTTCTTC. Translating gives CASRGTSGRSYNEQFF.

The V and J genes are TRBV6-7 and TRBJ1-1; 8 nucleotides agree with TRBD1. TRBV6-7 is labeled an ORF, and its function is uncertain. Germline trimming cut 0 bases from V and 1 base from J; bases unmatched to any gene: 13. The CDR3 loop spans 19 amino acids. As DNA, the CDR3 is TGTGCCAGCAGTTACTCGGGAACAGGGGGTTTCGGGAGGAACACTGAAGCTTTCTTT. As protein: CASSYSGTGGFGRNTEAFF.

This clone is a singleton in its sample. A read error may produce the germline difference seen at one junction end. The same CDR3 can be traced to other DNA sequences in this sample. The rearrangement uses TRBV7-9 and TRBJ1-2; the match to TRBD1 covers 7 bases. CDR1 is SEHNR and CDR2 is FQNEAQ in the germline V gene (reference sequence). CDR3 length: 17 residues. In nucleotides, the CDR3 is TGCGCCAGCAGCTTAGACAGGGATTTTAGTCTTAACTATGGCTACACCTTC. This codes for CASSLDRDFSLNYGYTF.

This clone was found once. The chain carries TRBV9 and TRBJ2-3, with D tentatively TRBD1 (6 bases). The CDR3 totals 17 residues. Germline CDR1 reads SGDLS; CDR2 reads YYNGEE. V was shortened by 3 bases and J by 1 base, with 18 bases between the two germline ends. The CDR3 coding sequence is TGTGCCAGCAGCGCCCCAGGGGTCGGGAAGGGCACAGATACGCAGTATTTT. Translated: CASSAPGVGKGTDTQYF.

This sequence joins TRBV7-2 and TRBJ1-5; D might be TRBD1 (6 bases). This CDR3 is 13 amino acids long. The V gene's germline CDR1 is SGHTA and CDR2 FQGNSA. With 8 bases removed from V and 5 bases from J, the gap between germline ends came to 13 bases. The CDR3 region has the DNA TGTGCCAGCTCCGGACAGTTAGATCAGCCCCAGCATTTT. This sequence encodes CASSGQLDQPQHF. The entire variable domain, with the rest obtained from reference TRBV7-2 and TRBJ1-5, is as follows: GAGVSQSPSNKVTEKGKDVELRCDPISGHTALYWYRQSLGQGLEFLIYFQGNSAPDKSGLPSDRFSAERTGGSVSTLTIQRTQQEDSAVYLCASSGQLDQPQHFGDGTRLSIL.

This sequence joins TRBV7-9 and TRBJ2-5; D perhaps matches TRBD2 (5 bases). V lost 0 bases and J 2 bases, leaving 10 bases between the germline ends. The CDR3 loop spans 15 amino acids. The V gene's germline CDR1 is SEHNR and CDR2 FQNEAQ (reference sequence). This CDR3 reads CASSLAEVLQETQYF. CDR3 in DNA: TGTGCCAGCAGCTTAGCGGAGGTACTACAAGAGACCCAGTACTTC.

The CDR3 region is CASSDRESGYGYTF. The CDR3 region has the DNA TGTGCCAGTAGTGACAGGGAATCTGGCTATGGCTACACCTTC. The V call is TRBV19, the J call TRBJ1-2; 7 nucleotides match TRBD1. The CDR3 is 14 residues long. Germline V gives CDR1 LNHDA, CDR2 SQIVND (reference sequence). V was clipped by 5 bases and J by 4 bases; unmatched bases: 7.

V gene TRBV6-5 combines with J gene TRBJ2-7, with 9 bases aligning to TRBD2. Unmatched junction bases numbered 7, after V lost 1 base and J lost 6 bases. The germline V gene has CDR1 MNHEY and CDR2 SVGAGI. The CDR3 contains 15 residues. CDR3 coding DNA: TGTGCCAGCAGTTACTTTAGCGGGGGCCAGTTCGAGCAGTACTTC. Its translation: CASSYFSGGQFEQYF.

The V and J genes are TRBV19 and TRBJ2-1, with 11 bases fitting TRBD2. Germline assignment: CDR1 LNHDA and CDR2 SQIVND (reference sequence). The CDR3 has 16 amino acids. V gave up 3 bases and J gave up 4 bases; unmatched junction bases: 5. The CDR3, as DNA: TGTGCCAGTAGTATGGTCCTAGCGGGGGGTTACAATGAGCAGTTCTTC. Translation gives CASSMVLAGGYNEQFF.